The 23 T cell receptor beta chains given below trace back to one sample, sequenced in a study of shared clonotypes between healthy human individuals. Using immunoSEQ multiplex PCR, the repertoire was profiled, and TCRdb retains in-frame clones only, with some absent. This table holds about 1.1 million clones, 70% to 80% found once. Sequenced sample: memory CD4+ T cells from PBMCs. Noted subset: CD45RA-negative fraction. The receptors were sampled from a young man in good health. Some clones in this sample may be carry-over from other donors' samples.

The chain couples TRBV28 to TRBJ1-5; TRBD1 agrees at 7 bases. V lost 2 bases and J lost 2; bases outside the gene matches: 9. The CDR3 contains 17 residues. CDR1 and CDR2 (germline): MDHEN, SYDVKM. The chain's CDR3 is CASSLTPAGGGNQPQHF. DNA for the CDR3: TGTGCCAGCAGTTTAACTCCAGCAGGGGGTGGCAATCAGCCCCAGCATTTT.

The chain has TRBV6-5 and TRBJ1-2; tentative D call: TRBD1 (5 bases). The ends were cut back, 6 bases at V and 1 base at J, with 12 bases in the middle. The CDR3 has 14 residues. CDR1 and CDR2 from the germline V gene are MNHEY and SVGAGI. CDR3 coding DNA: TGTGCCAGCAGGTCTAACAGGATTAACTATGGCTACACCTTC. It codes for CASRSNRINYGYTF.

This clone has more than one count but fewer than ten. The genes are TRBV6-5 and TRBJ2-7; TRBD1 is a possible D gene (5 bases). The CDR3 spans 12 residues. Between the trimmed V and J ends, which lost 6 bases and 3 bases, there was a span of 9 bases. Per germline, CDR1 MNHEY and CDR2 SVGAGI. CDR3 coding DNA: TGTGCCAGCAGGGACACCTACTACGAGCAGTACTTC. Its protein product is CASRDTYYEQYF.

The V gene is TRBV9, the J gene TRBJ2-3; 8 nucleotides line up with TRBD2. V gave up 3 bases and J gave up 6 bases; unmatched junction bases: 3. The germline V gene has CDR1 SGDLS and CDR2 YYNGEE. The CDR3 runs 13 residues. Here the CDR3 reads CASSALAGDTQYF. Here the CDR3 DNA reads TGTGCCAGCAGCGCCTTAGCGGGGGATACGCAGTATTTT. Together with reference TRBV9 and TRBJ2-3, the CDR3 gives the full variable domain: DSGVTQTPKHLITATGQRVTLRCSPRSGDLSVYWYQQSLDQGLQFLIQYYNGEERAKGNILERFSAQQFPDLHSELNLSSLELGDSALYFCASSALAGDTQYFGPGTRLTVL.

To note about this clone: The same CDR3 can be traced to other DNA sequences in this sample. The J gene is TRBJ2-1, the V gene TRBV14, with 13 bases fitting TRBD2. Unmatched junction bases numbered 3, after V lost 6 bases and J lost 4 bases. The germline gives CDR1 SGHDN, CDR2 FVKESK. CDR3 length: 15 residues. The CDR3 DNA reads as TGTGCCAGCAGTCGGACTAGCGGGGGTTACAATGAGCAGTTCTTC. Protein: CASSRTSGGYNEQFF. The full variable domain, in which reference TRBV14 and TRBJ2-1 provide the parts outside the CDR3, is EAGVTQFPSHSVIEKGQTVTLRCDPISGHDNLYWYRRVMGKEIKFLLHFVKESKQDESGMPNNRFLAERTGGTYSTLKVQPAELEDSGVYFCASSRTSGGYNEQFFGPGTRLTVL.

Note on this clone: Additional DNA sequences in this sample encode the identical CDR3. The chain joins TRBV4-1 to TRBJ2-5; 9 bases are a match to TRBD2. J was trimmed by 5 bases and V by 0 bases; bases with no gene match: 7. The CDR3 contains 16 residues. Germline assignment: CDR1 MGHRA and CDR2 YSYEKL. CDR3 in DNA: TGCGCCAGCAGCCAAGAAGGGGGACTAGCCGGGGAGACCCAGTACTTC. Translation gives CASSQEGGLAGETQYF.

The rearrangement links TRBV2 to TRBJ2-7, with D perhaps assigned TRBD1 or TRBD2 (5 bases each). V was pared by 6 bases and J by 7 bases, with 16 bases between. The germline gives CDR1 SNHLY, CDR2 FYNNEI. There are 13 residues in the CDR3. In DNA form, the CDR3 reads TGTGCCAGCAGCCCCATGGGGGTGGGGGAGCAGTACTTC. It yields the protein CASSPMGVGEQYF.

The CDR3 loop reads CSAGLADRGETQYF. In DNA, the CDR3 is TGCAGCGCCGGACTAGCGGATCGGGGGGAGACCCAGTACTTC. The V and J genes are TRBV29-1 and TRBJ2-5; TRBD2 matches 10 bases. The CDR3 consists of 14 residues. The ends lost 7 bases at V and 5 bases at J; junction bases unmatched: 10. The V gene's germline CDR1 is SQVTM and CDR2 ANQGSEA. Complete variable domain (other parts from reference TRBV29-1 and TRBJ2-5): SAVISQKPSRDICQRGTSLTIQCQVDSQVTMMFWYRQQPGQSLTLIATANQGSEATYESGFVIDKFPISRPNLTFSTLTVSNMSPEDSSIYLCSAGLADRGETQYFGPGTRLLVL.

Worth noting for this clone: Different DNA sequences within this sample yield the same CDR3. Here the CDR3 DNA reads TGTGCCAGCAGCCTAGGACTAGCGGGAGATACGCAGTATTTT. It codes for CASSLGLAGDTQYF. The V gene is TRBV5-4, the J gene TRBJ2-3, with 11 nucleotides matching TRBD2. Germline-derived CDR1 and CDR2 are SGHNT and YYREEE (reference sequence). The CDR3 length is 14 residues. J was trimmed by 5 bases and V by 4 bases; bases with no gene match: 3.

The chain employs TRBV5-4 and TRBJ2-6; D is undetermined. With 4 bases removed from V and 0 bases from J, the gap between germline ends came to 2 bases. Looked up from germline, CDR1 is SGHNT and CDR2 is YYREEE (reference sequence). This CDR3 spans 13 amino acids. In nucleotides, the CDR3 is TGTGCCAGCAGCGCCTCTGGGGCCAACGTCCTGACTTTC. Its protein product is CASSASGANVLTF.

The rearrangement joins TRBV25-1 to TRBJ2-3; TRBD2 aligns across 8 bases. CDR1 is MGHDK and CDR2 is SYGVNS in the germline V gene. The CDR3 contains 17 residues. V trimming: 5 bases; J trimming: 2 bases; junction bases outside the gene matches: 12. The CDR3: CASSPNLGRAPTDTQYF. CDR3 DNA: TGTGCCAGCAGTCCCAACCTCGGGAGGGCCCCCACAGATACGCAGTATTTT. The full variable domain, with the rest looked up from reference TRBV25-1 and TRBJ2-3, is EADIYQTPRYLVIGTGKKITLECSQTMGHDKMYWYQQDPGMELHLIHYSYGVNSTEKGDLSSESTVSRIRTEHFPLTLESARPSHTSQYLCASSPNLGRAPTDTQYFGPGTRLTVL.

This clone was seen a few times. The chain employs TRBV27 and TRBJ2-7, with 13 bases lining up with TRBD2. CDR3 size: 17 residues. Germline V gives CDR1 MNHEY, CDR2 SMNVEV (reference sequence). V lost 4 bases and J lost 7; bases outside the gene matches: 13. The CDR3 loop is CASSSRLAGGSGAEQYF. For the CDR3, the DNA is TGTGCCAGCAGTTCCAGACTAGCGGGAGGCTCCGGGGCTGAGCAGTACTTC.

V is TRBV9 and J is TRBJ2-7, with TRBD2 matching over 13 bases. Germline V gene lookup returns CDR1 SGDLS and CDR2 YYNGEE. The V segment lost 5 bases and the J segment 4 bases; nucleotides outside the gene matches: 9. This CDR3 comprises 16 residues. In DNA form, the CDR3 reads TGTGCCAGCAGTGAGACCGGGACTAGCGGGATGTACGAGCAGTACTTC. It codes for CASSETGTSGMYEQYF.

On this clone itself: This may be a read error: a much more frequent sequence differs by one nucleotide. Because it lacks the conserved phenylalanine or tryptophan at the end, this CDR3 is likely a read error. V usage is TRBV29-1 and J usage is TRBJ2-4; D gene ambiguous. This CDR3 has 12 residues. Trimming cost V 1 base and J 9 bases, with 10 bases left between them. Germline lookup yields CDR1 SQVTM and CDR2 ANQGSEA. Here the CDR3 DNA reads TGCAGCGTTGAAGTCGTAGATCGCATTCAGTACCTC. Protein sequence: CSVEVVDRIQYL.

The chain employs TRBV6-7 and TRBJ2-3; perhaps TRBD2 as D (5 bases). TRBV6-7 is treated as an ORF (open reading frame) with a function not yet certain. The CDR3 consists of 15 residues. The V gene lost 0 bases and the J gene lost 5 bases, with 12 bases spanning the gap. DNA for the CDR3: TGTGCCAGCAGTTACTCGAGGGCTACCTTAGATACGCAGTATTTT. Protein sequence: CASSYSRATLDTQYF.

The chain couples TRBV6-1 to TRBJ2-5, with D hard to call. The V gene's germline CDR1 is MNHNS and CDR2 SASEGT. CDR3 length: 15 residues. V lost 5 bases and J 1 base, leaving 14 bases between the germline ends. In nucleotides, the CDR3 is TGTGCCAGCAGTCCTTCCTCGCTGGTCCAAGAGACCCAGTACTTC. Translating gives CASSPSSLVQETQYF.

The V and J genes are TRBV2 and TRBJ2-3; D is uncertain. V lost 2 bases and J 1 base, leaving 7 bases between the germline ends. CDR3 length equals 14 residues. Germline loops: CDR1 SNHLY, CDR2 FYNNEI. The CDR3 DNA reads TGTGCCAGCAGTGAATTGGCCCGCACAGATACGCAGTATTTT. Translating it yields CASSELARTDTQYF.

The chain combines TRBV5-4 with TRBJ2-1; 14 nucleotides agree with TRBD2. Germline CDR1 reads SGHNT; CDR2 reads YYREEE (reference sequence). The V gene end was trimmed by 3 bases and the J gene end by 9 bases; junction bases not matched to a gene: 5. The CDR3 spans 15 residues. As DNA, the CDR3 is TGTGCCAGCAGCTCCGGGACTAGCGGGAGCGGTGAGCAGTTCTTC. Amino acids: CASSSGTSGSGEQFF.

The chain recombines TRBV7-2 with TRBJ2-1, with D perhaps TRBD2 (6 bases). Germline V gene lookup returns CDR1 SGHTA and CDR2 FQGNSA. V dropped 5 bases and J dropped 0 bases, with 11 bases sitting between them. This CDR3 is 15 amino acids long. The CDR3 sequence is CASSRDSSSYNEQFF. CDR3 DNA: TGTGCCAGCAGCCGGGACTCGAGCTCCTACAATGAGCAGTTCTTC. The full variable domain, with the rest looked up from reference TRBV7-2 and TRBJ2-1, is GAGVSQSPSNKVTEKGKDVELRCDPISGHTALYWYRQSLGQGLEFLIYFQGNSAPDKSGLPSDRFSAERTGGSVSTLTIQRTQQEDSAVYLCASSRDSSSYNEQFFGPGTRLTVL.

In its sample, this clone was seen once. In nucleotides, the CDR3 is TGTGCCAGCAGTGATCTGGGAACCGGGTACAATGAGCAGTTCTTC. This encodes CASSDLGTGYNEQFF. This chain connects TRBV2 to TRBJ2-1; D ambiguous. V gave up 3 bases and J gave up 4 bases, with 13 bases separating them. The CDR3 spans 15 residues. The V gene's germline CDR1 is SNHLY and CDR2 FYNNEI.

The chain joins TRBV10-3 to TRBJ1-1; TRBD1 might be the D (6 bases). The CDR3 runs to 14 residues. V lost 5 bases and J 1 base, leaving 11 bases between the germline ends. Per germline, CDR1 ENHRY and CDR2 SYGVKD. The CDR3 reads CAISPPGANTEAFF. The CDR3 nucleotides are TGTGCCATCAGTCCCCCAGGGGCGAACACTGAAGCTTTCTTT.

The chain links TRBV18 to TRBJ1-2; D uncertain. Germline CDR1 KGHSH, CDR2 LQKENI. This CDR3 contains 18 residues. The V end was cut by 2 bases, the J end by 4 bases, with 23 bases between. CDR3 region: CASSPEGSRIYNLYGYTF. CDR3 sequence (DNA): TGTGCCAGCTCACCAGAAGGGAGTAGGATATACAACCTCTATGGCTACACCTTC.

V gene TRBV18 combines with J gene TRBJ1-5; 7 positions agree with TRBD1. The germline V gene encodes CDR1 KGHSH and CDR2 LQKENI. V trimming: 6 bases; J trimming: 4 bases; junction bases outside the gene matches: 6. The CDR3 loop spans 14 amino acids. CDR3 residues: CASSRTGQNQPQHF. The DNA of the CDR3 is TGTGCCAGCTCCCGGACGGGACAGAATCAGCCCCAGCATTTT.